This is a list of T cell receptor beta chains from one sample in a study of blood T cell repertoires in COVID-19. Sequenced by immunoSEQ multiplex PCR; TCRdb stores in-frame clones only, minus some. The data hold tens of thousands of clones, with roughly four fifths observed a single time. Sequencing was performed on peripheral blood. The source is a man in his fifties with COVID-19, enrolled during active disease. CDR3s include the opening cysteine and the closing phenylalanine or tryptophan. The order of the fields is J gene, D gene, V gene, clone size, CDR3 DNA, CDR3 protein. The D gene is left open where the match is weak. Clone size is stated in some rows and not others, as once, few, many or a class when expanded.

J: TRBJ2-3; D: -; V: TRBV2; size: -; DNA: TGTGCCAGCAGATACACAGATACGCAGTATTTT; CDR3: CASRYTDTQYF
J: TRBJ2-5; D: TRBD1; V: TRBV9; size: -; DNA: TGTGCCAGCAGCGCCGGACAGGGGGCGGAAGAGACCCAGTACTTC; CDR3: CASSAGQGAEETQYF
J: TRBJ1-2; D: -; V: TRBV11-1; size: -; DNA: TGTGCCAGCAGGCCGACAGGTCCTAACTATGGCTACACCTTC; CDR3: CASRPTGPNYGYTF
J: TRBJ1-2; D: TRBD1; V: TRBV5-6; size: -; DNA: TGTGCCAGCAGCTTGGTTCTTACAGGGGGGTTTGGCTACACCTTC; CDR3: CASSLVLTGGFGYTF
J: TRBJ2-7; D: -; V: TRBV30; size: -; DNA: TGTGCCTGGAAAAAAGGGGTGGGATGGGGCGAGCAGTACTTC; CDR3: CAWKKGVGWGEQYF
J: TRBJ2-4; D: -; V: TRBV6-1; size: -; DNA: TGTGCCAGCAGTGACAGGGGCGGGATTCAGTACTTC; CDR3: CASSDRGGIQYF
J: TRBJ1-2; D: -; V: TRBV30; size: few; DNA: TGTGCCTGTCCGGACGGGGGTCGAGCTAACTATGGCTACACCTTC; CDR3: CACPDGGRANYGYTF
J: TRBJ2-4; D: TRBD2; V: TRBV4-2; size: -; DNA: TGTGCCAGCAGCCAACGAGGGCTAGCGGGGGAGATAGCCAAAAACATTCAGTACTTC; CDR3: CASSQRGLAGEIAKNIQYF
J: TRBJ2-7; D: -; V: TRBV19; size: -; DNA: TGTGCCAGTAGTGGAGGGGACGCCTCCTACGAGCAGTACTTC; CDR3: CASSGGDASYEQYF
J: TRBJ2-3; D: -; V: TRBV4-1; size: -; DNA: TGCGCCAGCAGCCAAGTCAGATTTAGCGTATTTTCCACAGATACGCAGTATTTT; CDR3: CASSQVRFSVFSTDTQYF
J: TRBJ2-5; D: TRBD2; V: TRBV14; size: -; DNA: TGTGCCAGCAGCCAAGTAATCGGGGGGGCGTATCAAGAGACCCAGTACTTC; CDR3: CASSQVIGGAYQETQYF
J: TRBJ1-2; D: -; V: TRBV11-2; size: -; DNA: TGTGCCAGCAGCCCCAACAGTGCGTTGGGCTACACCTTC; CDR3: CASSPNSALGYTF
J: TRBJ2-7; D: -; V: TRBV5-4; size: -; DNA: TGTGCCAGCAGCTCACGAGGGGGTCTGGAGCAGTACTTC; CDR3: CASSSRGGLEQYF
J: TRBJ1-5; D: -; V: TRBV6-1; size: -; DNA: TGTGCCAGCAGTGAATTTCTGATCGGGCCCCAGCATTTT; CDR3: CASSEFLIGPQHF
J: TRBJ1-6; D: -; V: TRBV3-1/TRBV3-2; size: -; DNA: TGTGCCAGCAGCCAAGACGGCGGGGGTTTGTCACCCCTCCACTTT; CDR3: CASSQDGGGLSPLHF
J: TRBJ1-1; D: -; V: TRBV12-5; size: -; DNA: TGTGCTAGTCTGTTACAGCAGAACACTGAAGCTTTCTTT; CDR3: CASLLQQNTEAFF
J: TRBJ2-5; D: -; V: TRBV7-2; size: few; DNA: TGTGCCAGCAGCTTAAAGGCGGGGTTGGGGGAGACCCAGTACTTC; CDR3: CASSLKAGLGETQYF
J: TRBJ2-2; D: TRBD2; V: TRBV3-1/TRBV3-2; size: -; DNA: TGTGCCAGCAGCCAAGATTGGGGGGGGTACACCGGGGAGCTGTTTTTT; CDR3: CASSQDWGGYTGELFF
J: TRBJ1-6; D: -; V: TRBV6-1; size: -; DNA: TGTGCCAGCAGTGATTCTTATTCACCCCTCCACTTT; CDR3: CASSDSYSPLHF
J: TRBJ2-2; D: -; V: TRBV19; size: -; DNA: TGTGCCAGTCATCCCACCGGAGCCATGAACACCGGGGAGCTGTTTTTT; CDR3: CASHPTGAMNTGELFF
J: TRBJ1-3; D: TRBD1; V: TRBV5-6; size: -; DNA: TGTGCCAGCAGCCGGACAGGGTCTGGAAACACCATATATTTT; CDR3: CASSRTGSGNTIYF
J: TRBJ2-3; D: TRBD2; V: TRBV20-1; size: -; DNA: TGCAGTGCTAGTAAACTAGCGGGCGGCACAGATACGCAGTATTTT; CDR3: CSASKLAGGTDTQYF
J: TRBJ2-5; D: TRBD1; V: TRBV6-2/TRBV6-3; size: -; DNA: TGTGCCAGCAGCTCGATAGACAGGGAAGAGACCCAGTACTTC; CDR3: CASSSIDREETQYF
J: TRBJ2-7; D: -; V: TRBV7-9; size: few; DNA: TGTGCCAGCACCGTTACAGGGTTGAAGGAGCAGTACTTC; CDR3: CASTVTGLKEQYF
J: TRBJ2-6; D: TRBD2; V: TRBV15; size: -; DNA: TGTGCCACCAGCAGACAGGGAGGGAACTCTGGGGCCAACGTCCTGACTTTC; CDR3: CATSRQGGNSGANVLTF
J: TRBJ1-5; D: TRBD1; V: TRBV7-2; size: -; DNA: TGTGCCAGCAGCCGCGGGACAGGGTGGCAGCCCCAGCATTTT; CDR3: CASSRGTGWQPQHF
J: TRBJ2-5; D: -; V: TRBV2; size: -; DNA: TGTGCCAGCAGTGAAGCAAAGTTCAGGCAAGAGACCCAGTACTTC; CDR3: CASSEAKFRQETQYF
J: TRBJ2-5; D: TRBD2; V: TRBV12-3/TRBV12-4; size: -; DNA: TGTGCCATCGGCTGGGGGGGGGAGACCCAGTACTTC; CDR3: CAIGWGGETQYF
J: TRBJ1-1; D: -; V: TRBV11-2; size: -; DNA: TGTGCCAGCAGCTTAGTCGGGTTGAACACTGAAGCTTTCTTT; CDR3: CASSLVGLNTEAFF
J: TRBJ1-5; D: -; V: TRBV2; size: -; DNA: TGTGCCAGCAGGCCAGGGTACCCGAATCAGCCCCAGCATTTT; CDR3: CASRPGYPNQPQHF
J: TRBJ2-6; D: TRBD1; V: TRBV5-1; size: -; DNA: TGCGCCAGCAGCCGACAGGGGCTAAGCTCTGGGGCCAACGTCCTGACTTTC; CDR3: CASSRQGLSSGANVLTF
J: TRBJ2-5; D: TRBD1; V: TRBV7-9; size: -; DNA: TGTGCCAGCAGCAGGACAGGGGGCCAAGAGACCCAGTACTTC; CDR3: CASSRTGGQETQYF
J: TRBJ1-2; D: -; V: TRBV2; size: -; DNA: TGTGCCAGCAGTTTGTATCTTGGCTACACCTTC; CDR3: CASSLYLGYTF
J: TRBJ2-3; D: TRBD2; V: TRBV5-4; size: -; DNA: TGTGCCAGCAGCTTGGCCTCAGGACTAGCGGGGGGGCCCGCAGATACGCAGTATTTT; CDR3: CASSLASGLAGGPADTQYF
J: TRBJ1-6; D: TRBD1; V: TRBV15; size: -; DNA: TGTGCCACCAGCAGAGATTTAGGGGGCAGTTCACCCCTCCACTTT; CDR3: CATSRDLGGSSPLHF
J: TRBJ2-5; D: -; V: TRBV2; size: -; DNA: TGTGCCAGCAGTGTCACTAGCTCCCAGGAGACCCAGTACTTC; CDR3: CASSVTSSQETQYF
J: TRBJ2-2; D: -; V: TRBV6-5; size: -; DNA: TGTGCCAGCAGGACAGTGCCGAACACCGGGGAGCTGTTTTTT; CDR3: CASRTVPNTGELFF
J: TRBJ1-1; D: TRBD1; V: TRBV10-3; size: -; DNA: TGTGCCATCAGTGGGGACAGGAAAATGAACACTGAAGCTTTCTTT; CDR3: CAISGDRKMNTEAFF
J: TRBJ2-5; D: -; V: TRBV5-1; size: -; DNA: TGCGCCAGCAGCTTGAATTCAGGAAATCAAGAGACCCAGTACTTC; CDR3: CASSLNSGNQETQYF
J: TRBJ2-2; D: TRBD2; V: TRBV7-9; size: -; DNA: TGTGCCAGCAGACTACTTGGACTAGGAGACACCGGGGAGCTGTTTTTT; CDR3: CASRLLGLGDTGELFF
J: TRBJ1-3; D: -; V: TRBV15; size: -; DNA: TGTGCCACCAGCAGGGAGTTCCTCTCTGGAAACACCATATATTTT; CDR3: CATSREFLSGNTIYF
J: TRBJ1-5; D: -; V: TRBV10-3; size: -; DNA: TGTGCCACTAAAAGGGGCGTAAATCAGCCCCAGCATTTT; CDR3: CATKRGVNQPQHF
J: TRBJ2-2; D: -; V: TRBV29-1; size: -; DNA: TGCAGCGTTGTACAGCTAAACACCGGGGAGCTGTTTTTT; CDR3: CSVVQLNTGELFF
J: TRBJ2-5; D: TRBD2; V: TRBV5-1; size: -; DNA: TGCGCCAGCAGCTTAACTAGCGGTTACCAAGAGACCCAGTACTTC; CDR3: CASSLTSGYQETQYF
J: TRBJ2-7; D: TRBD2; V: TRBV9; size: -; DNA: TGTGCCAGCAGCTCGGGGGGGACCTACGAGCAGTACTTC; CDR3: CASSSGGTYEQYF
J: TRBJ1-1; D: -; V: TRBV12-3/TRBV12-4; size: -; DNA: TGTGCCAGCAGTTCTACCAGGGGCACTGAAGCTTTCTTT; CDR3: CASSSTRGTEAFF
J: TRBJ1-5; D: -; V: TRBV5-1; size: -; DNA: TGCGCCAGCAGCCGGACGGGGGATCAGCCCCAGCATTTT; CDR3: CASSRTGDQPQHF
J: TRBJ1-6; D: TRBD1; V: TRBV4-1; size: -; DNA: TGCGCCAGCAGCCAAGAACGGGACAGGGCTGATTCACCCCTCCACTTT; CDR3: CASSQERDRADSPLHF
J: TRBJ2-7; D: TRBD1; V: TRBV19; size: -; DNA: TGTGCCAGTAGTACAGGACAGGGGGATACATCCGAGCAGTACTTC; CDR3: CASSTGQGDTSEQYF
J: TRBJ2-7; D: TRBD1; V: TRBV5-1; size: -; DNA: TGCGCCAGCAGCTACGGACAGGTAGGCTACGAGCAGTACTTC; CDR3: CASSYGQVGYEQYF
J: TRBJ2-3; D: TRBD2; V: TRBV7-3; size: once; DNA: TGTGCCAGCAGCTCCCAGGGACTAGCGGGGTATACGCAGTATTTT; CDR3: CASSSQGLAGYTQYF
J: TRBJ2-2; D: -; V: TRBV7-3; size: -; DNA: TGTGCCAGCAGCTTAACAGGAGCGAACACCGGGGAGCTGTTTTTT; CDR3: CASSLTGANTGELFF
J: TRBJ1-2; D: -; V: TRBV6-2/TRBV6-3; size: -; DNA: TGTGCCAGCAGCCCGGAACTAGACTATGGCTACACCTTC; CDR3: CASSPELDYGYTF
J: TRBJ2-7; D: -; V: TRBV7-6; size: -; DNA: TGTGCCAGCAGCTTATCGGGCGAGCAGTACTTC; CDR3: CASSLSGEQYF
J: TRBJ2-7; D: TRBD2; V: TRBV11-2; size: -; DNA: TGTGCCAGCAGCTTCCTAGCGGGGGGGCCGGGTGAGCAGTACTTC; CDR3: CASSFLAGGPGEQYF
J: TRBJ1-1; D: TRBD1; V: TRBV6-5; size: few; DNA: TGTGCCAGCAGGCTTGGACAGGGGTCCACTGAAGCTTTCTTT; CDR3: CASRLGQGSTEAFF
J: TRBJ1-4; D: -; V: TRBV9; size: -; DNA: TGTGCCAGCAGCGTAAGCGTAGACGGCAACGAAAAACTGTTTTTT; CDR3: CASSVSVDGNEKLFF
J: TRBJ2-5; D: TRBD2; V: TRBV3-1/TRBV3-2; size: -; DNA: TGTGCCAGCAGACCCACTAGCGGAGAGACCCAGTACTTC; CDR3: CASRPTSGETQYF